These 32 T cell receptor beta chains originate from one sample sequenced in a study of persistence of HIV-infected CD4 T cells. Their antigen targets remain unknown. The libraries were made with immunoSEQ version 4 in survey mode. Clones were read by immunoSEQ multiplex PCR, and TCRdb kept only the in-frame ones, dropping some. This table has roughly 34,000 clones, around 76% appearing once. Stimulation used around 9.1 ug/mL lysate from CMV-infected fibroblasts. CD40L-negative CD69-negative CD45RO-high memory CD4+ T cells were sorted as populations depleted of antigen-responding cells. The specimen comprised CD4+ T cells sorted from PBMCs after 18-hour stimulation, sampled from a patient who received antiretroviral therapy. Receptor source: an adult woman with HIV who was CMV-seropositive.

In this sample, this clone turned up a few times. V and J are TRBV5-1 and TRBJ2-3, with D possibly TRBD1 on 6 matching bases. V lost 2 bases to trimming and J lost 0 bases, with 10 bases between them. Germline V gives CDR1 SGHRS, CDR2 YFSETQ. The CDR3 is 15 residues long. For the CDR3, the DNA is TGCGCCAGCAGCTTAGGACAGTCTAGCACAGATACGCAGTATTTT. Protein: CASSLGQSSTDTQYF. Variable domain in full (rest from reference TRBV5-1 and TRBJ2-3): KAGVTQTPRYLIKTRGQQVTLSCSPISGHRSVSWYQQTPGQGLQFLFEYFSETQRNKGNFPGRFSGRQFSNSRSEMNVSTLELGDSALYLCASSLGQSSTDTQYFGPGTRLTVL.

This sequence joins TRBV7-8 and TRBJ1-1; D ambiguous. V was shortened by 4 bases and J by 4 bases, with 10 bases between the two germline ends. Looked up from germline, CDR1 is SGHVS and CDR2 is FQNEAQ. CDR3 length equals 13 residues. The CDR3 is CASSSRLGTEAFF. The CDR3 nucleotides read TGTGCCAGCAGCTCCCGGTTGGGCACTGAAGCTTTCTTT.

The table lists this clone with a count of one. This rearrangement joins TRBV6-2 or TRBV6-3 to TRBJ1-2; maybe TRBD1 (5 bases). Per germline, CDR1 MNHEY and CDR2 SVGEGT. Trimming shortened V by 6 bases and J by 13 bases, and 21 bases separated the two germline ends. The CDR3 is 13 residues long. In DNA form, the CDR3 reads TGTGCCAGCAGCCCCCCGACCCGGGGCGCTATCACCTTC. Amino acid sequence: CASSPPTRGAITF.

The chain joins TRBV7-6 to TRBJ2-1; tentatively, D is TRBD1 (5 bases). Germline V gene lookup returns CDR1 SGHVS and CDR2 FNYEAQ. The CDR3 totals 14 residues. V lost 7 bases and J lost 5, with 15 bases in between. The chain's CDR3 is CASTLRTIDNEQFF. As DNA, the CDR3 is TGTGCCAGCACCCTTCGGACAATCGACAATGAGCAGTTCTTC.

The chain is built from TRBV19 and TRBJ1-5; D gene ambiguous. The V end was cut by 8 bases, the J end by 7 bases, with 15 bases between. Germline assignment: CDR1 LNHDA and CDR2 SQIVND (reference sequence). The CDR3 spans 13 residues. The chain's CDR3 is CASGRAGEQPQHF. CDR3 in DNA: TGTGCCAGTGGCCGGGCCGGGGAACAGCCCCAGCATTTT.

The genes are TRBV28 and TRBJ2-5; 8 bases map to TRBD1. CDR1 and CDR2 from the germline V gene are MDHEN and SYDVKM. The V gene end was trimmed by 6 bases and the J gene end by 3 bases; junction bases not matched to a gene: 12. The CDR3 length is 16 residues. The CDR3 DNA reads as TGTGCCAGCAGCCTCCTTGGACAGGGTCATAAAGAGACCCAGTACTTC. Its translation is CASSLLGQGHKETQYF.

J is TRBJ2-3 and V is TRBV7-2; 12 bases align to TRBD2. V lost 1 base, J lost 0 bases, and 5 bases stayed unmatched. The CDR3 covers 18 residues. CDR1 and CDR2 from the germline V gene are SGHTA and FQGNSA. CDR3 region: CASSLGTSGARSTDTQYF. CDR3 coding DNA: TGTGCCAGCAGCTTAGGGACTAGCGGGGCGCGAAGCACAGATACGCAGTATTTT. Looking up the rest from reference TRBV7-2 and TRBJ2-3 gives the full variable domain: GAGVSQSPSNKVTEKGKDVELRCDPISGHTALYWYRQSLGQGLEFLIYFQGNSAPDKSGLPSDRFSAERTGGSVSTLTIQRTQQEDSAVYLCASSLGTSGARSTDTQYFGPGTRLTVL.

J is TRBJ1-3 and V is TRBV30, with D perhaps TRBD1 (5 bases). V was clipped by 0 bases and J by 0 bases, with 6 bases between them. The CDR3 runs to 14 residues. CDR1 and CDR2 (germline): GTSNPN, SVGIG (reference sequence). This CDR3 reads CAWSVGGSGNTIYF. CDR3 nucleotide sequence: TGTGCCTGGAGTGTTGGGGGCTCTGGAAACACCATATATTTT. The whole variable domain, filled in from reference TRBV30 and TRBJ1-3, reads SQTIHQWPATLVQPVGSPLSLECTVEGTSNPNLYWYRQAAGRGLQLLFYSVGIGQISSEVPQNLSASRPQDRQFILSSKKLLLSDSGFYLCAWSVGGSGNTIYFGEGSWLTVV.

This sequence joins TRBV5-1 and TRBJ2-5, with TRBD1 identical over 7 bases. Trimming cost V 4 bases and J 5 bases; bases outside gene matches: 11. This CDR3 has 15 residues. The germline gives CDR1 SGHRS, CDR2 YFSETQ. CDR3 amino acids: CASSPQTGSKETQYF. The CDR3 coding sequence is TGCGCCAGCAGCCCCCAGACAGGGTCCAAGGAGACCCAGTACTTC.

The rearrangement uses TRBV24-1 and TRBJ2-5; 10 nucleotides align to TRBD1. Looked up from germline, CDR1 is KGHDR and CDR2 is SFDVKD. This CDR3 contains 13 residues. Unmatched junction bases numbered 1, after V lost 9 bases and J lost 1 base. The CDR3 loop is CATRQGAQETQYF. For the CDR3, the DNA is TGTGCCACCCGACAGGGGGCCCAAGAGACCCAGTACTTC.

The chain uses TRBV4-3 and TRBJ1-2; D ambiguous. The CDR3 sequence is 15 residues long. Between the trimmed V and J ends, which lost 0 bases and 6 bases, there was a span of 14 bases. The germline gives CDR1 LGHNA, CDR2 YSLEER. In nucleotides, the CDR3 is TGCGCCAGCAGCCAAGATTGGGCGGTCCAAAATGGCTACACCTTC. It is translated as CASSQDWAVQNGYTF.

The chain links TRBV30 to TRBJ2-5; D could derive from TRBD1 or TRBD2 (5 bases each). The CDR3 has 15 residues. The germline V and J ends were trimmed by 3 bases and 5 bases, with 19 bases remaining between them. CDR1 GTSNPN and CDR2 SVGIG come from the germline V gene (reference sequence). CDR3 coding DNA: TGTGCCTGGAGACTCCGGGACCGTCACAGGGAGACCCAGTACTTC. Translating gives CAWRLRDRHRETQYF.

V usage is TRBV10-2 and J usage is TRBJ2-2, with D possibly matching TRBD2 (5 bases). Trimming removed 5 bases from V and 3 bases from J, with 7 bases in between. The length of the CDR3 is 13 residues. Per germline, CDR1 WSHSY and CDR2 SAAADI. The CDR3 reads CASSSGDTGELFF. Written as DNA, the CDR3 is TGCGCCAGCAGTAGCGGCGACACCGGGGAGCTGTTTTTT.

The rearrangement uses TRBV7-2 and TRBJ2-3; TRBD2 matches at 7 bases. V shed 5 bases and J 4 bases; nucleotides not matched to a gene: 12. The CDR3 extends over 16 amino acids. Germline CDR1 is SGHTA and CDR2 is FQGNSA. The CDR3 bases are TGTGCCAGCAGCGAAGCGGGGTCCCCTCCCGCAGATACGCAGTATTTT. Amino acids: CASSEAGSPPADTQYF. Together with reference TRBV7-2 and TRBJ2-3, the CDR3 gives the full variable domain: GAGVSQSPSNKVTEKGKDVELRCDPISGHTALYWYRQSLGQGLEFLIYFQGNSAPDKSGLPSDRFSAERTGGSVSTLTIQRTQQEDSAVYLCASSEAGSPPADTQYFGPGTRLTVL.

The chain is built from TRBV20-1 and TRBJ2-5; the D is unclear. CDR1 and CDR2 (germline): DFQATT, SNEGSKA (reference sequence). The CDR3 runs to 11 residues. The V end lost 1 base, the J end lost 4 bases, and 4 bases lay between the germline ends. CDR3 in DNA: TGCAGTGCTAGAGCGGTAGAGACCCAGTACTTC. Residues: CSARAVETQYF.

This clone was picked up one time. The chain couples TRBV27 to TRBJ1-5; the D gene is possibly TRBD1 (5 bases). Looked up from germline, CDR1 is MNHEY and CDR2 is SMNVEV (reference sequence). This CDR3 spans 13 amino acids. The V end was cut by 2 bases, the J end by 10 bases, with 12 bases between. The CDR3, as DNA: TGTGCCAGCAGTTTAGGGAGGGGTCGCCCCCAGCATTTT. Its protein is CASSLGRGRPQHF.

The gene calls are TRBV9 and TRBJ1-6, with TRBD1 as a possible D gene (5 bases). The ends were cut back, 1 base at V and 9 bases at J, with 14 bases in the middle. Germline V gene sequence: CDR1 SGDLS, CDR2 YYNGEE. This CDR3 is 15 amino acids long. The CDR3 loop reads CASSVQATGGSPLHF. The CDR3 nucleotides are TGTGCCAGCAGCGTACAGGCTACCGGGGGTTCACCCCTCCACTTT.

The chain's CDR3 is CASSSTSTDTQYF. The CDR3 DNA reads TGTGCCAGCAGCTCGACTAGCACAGATACGCAGTATTTT. The V gene is TRBV7-3, the J gene TRBJ2-3; D gene ambiguous. The CDR3 extends over 13 amino acids. CDR1 SGHTA and CDR2 FQGTGA come from the germline V gene. V was cut by 4 bases and J by 0 bases, with 5 bases left in between.

In DNA form, the CDR3 reads TGTGCCAGCAGTGAACGTACAGGGGGGGGCTACACCTTC. Translating it yields CASSERTGGGYTF. The chain has TRBV25-1 and TRBJ1-2; 8 bases match TRBD1. This CDR3 spans 13 amino acids. V shed 2 bases, J shed 8 bases, and the junction held 4 bases outside the gene matches. From germline, CDR1 is MGHDK and CDR2 SYGVNS.

CDR3 region: CASSPRTGPPAGEQYF. Written as DNA, the CDR3 is TGTGCCAGCAGCCCGAGGACTGGGCCTCCGGCGGGTGAGCAGTACTTC. The chain employs TRBV5-5 and TRBJ2-7; possibly TRBD2 for D (5 bases). This CDR3 is built from 16 residues. Trimming took 4 bases from V and 7 from J, leaving 24 bases between them. CDR1 and CDR2 (germline): SGHKS, YYEKEE (reference sequence).

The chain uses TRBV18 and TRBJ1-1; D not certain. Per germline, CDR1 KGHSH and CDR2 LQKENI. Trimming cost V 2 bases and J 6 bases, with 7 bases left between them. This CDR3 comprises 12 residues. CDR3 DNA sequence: TGTGCCAGCTCACCAGGGTACGCTGAAGCTTTCTTT. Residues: CASSPGYAEAFF.

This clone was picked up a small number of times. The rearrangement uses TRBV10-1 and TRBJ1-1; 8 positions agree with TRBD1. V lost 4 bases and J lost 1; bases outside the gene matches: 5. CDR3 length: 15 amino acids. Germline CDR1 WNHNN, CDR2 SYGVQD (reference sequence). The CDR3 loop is CASSGTGIGNTEAFF. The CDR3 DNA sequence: TGCGCCAGCAGTGGGACAGGGATTGGGAACACTGAAGCTTTCTTT.

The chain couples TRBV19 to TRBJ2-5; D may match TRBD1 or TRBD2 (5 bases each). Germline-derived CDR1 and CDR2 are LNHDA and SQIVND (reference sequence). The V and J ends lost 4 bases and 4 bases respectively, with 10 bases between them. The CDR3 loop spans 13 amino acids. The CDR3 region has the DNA TGTGCCAGTAGTAGGGACCATAGAGAGACCCAGTACTTC. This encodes CASSRDHRETQYF. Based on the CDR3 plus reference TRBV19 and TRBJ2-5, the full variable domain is DGGITQSPKYLFRKEGQNVTLSCEQNLNHDAMYWYRQDPGQGLRLIYYSQIVNDFQKGDIAEGYSVSREKKESFPLTVTSAQKNPTAFYLCASSRDHRETQYFGPGTRLLVL.

This CDR3 reads CASLEGGGEETQYF. Written as DNA, the CDR3 is TGTGCCAGCCTAGAGGGGGGGGGCGAAGAGACCCAGTACTTC. The gene calls are TRBV2 and TRBJ2-5; D possibly corresponds to TRBD2 (7 bases). Germline V gene data show CDR1 as SNHLY and CDR2 as FYNNEI. CDR3 length: 14 residues. Trimming cost V 8 bases and J 3 bases, with 16 bases left between them. Full variable domain (missing parts from reference TRBV2 and TRBJ2-5): EPEVTQTPSHQVTQMGQEVILRCVPISNHLYFYWYRQILGQKVEFLVSFYNNEISEKSEIFDDQFSVERPDGSNFTLKIRSTKLEDSAMYFCASLEGGGEETQYFGPGTRLLVL.

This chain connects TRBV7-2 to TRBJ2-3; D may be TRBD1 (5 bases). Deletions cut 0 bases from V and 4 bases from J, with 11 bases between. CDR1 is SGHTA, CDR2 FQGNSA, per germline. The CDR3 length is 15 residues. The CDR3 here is CASSLAGVFPDTQYF. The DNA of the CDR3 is TGTGCCAGCAGCTTAGCAGGGGTATTTCCAGATACGCAGTATTTT.

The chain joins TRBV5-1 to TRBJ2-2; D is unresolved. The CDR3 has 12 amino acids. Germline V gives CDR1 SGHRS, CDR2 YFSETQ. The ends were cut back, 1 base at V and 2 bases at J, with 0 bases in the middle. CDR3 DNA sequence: TGCGCCAGCAGCTTGAACACCGGGGAGCTGTTTTTT. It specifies CASSLNTGELFF.

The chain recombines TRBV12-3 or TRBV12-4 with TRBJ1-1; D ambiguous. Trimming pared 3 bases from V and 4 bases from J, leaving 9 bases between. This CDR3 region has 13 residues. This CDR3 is CASSFARGTEAFF. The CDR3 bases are TGTGCCAGCAGTTTTGCACGTGGCACTGAAGCTTTCTTT.

CDR3: CASGLATPQGLARFF. Here the CDR3 DNA reads TGTGCTAGTGGTTTGGCGACTCCCCAGGGACTAGCGAGGTTCTTC. V is TRBV12-5 and J is TRBJ2-1; 10 bases align to TRBD2. Germline lookup yields CDR1 LGHNT and CDR2 FRNRAP. The CDR3 runs 15 residues. The J segment lost 15 bases and the V segment lost 1 base, leaving 12 bases of the junction unmatched.

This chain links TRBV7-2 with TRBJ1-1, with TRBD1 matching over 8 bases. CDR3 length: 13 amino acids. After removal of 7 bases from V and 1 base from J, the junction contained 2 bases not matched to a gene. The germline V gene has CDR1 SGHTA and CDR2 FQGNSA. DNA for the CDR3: TGTGCCAGCAACGACAGGGGGAACACTGAAGCTTTCTTT. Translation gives CASNDRGNTEAFF.

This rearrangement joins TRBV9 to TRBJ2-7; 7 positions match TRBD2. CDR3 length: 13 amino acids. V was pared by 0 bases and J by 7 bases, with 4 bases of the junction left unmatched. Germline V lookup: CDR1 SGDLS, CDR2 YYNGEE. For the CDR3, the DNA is TGTGCCAGCAGCGTAGAGTCTAGCGGTGAGCAGTACTTC. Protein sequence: CASSVESSGEQYF.

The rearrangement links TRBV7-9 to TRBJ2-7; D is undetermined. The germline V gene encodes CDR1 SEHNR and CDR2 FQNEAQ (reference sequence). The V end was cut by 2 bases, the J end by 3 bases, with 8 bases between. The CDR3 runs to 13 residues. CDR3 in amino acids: CASSLQNDYEQYF. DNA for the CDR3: TGTGCCAGCAGCTTACAAAACGACTACGAGCAGTACTTC.

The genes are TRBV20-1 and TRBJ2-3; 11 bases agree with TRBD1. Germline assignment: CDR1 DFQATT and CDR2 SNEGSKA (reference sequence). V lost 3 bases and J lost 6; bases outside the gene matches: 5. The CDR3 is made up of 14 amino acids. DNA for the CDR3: TGCAGTGCTAGTCCTTGGGACAGGGGGGATACGCAGTATTTT. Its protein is CSASPWDRGDTQYF.